This TCR beta chain appears in the sequencing data of a study of regulatory T cells in long-lasting Graves disease. Overall study results and limits: TCR diversity was lower in persistent Graves' patients (versus newly diagnosed ones). Patients with persistent disease showed a bias toward TRBV28, TRBJ1-2 and TRBJ2-5.

V shed 2 bases and J shed 4 bases, with 8 bases lying between them. The CDR3 is made up of 13 amino acids. The germline gives CDR1 ENHRY, CDR2 SYGVKD. Ten or more counts support this clonotype. Its antigen remains unidentified. Time point described: persistent/refractory GD, antithyroid drugs over 5 years with positive TRAb. Extracted PBMC RNA gave rise to the TCR library. Arm-PCR with iRepertoire HTBI primers amplified the CDR3 regions for these TCR beta libraries. In the original workflow: Samples collectively showed approximately 62 TRBV and more than 11 TRBJ segments. In TCRdb, the multiplex PCR reads were re-called with MiXCR into one record per CDR3 protein. In this record, the V and J calls reflect TCRdb's handling and not the investigators' own analysis. The sample shows around 450,000 distinct CDR3 sequences, approximately 21% of them seen only once.

The chain recombines TRBV10-3 with TRBJ1-2, with D hard to call. The sequencing here drew on peripheral blood mononuclear cells (PBMCs), taken when the disease was refractory, from a patient treated with antithyroid drugs. The source of this sequence is a female donor with Graves disease. CDR3 sequence reads: CAISEGARYGYTF. CDR3 bases: TGTGCCATCAGTGAGGGCGCCCGCTATGGCTACACCTTC.